Here is one T cell receptor beta chain with its context. Antigen unknown. TCRdb reprocessed the 5' RACE reads via MiXCR and lists one record per CDR3 protein. The sample includes 500,000 to 650,000 distinct CDR3 sequences, about a fifth seen only once; the top ten take approximately 0.48%. In germline, CDR1 is DFQATT, CDR2 SNEGSKA (reference sequence). The CDR3 loop spans 11 amino acids. With 3 bases removed from V and 3 bases from J, the gap between germline ends came to 2 bases. This sample stems from a study of identical twins. General observations from the study: Reduced insertions were recorded for abundant cord blood beta clonotypes, with no such pattern in memory repertoires.

This same sample was also part of a study on yellow fever vaccine responses in identical twins.

This clonotype was sampled from a woman between 18 and 29 years old in good health. The sample taken for sequencing was CD4+ T cells sorted from blood. The chain combines TRBV20-1 with TRBJ2-2; D unresolved. The CDR3 protein is CSARDTGELFF. The CDR3 nucleotides are TGCAGTGCTAGGGACACCGGGGAGCTGTTTTTT.